A selection of T cell receptor beta chains follows, all from one sample in a study of CD8 T cells in ankylosing spondylitis. TCRdb analysed the 5' RACE reads with MiXCR anew, one entry per CDR3 protein. The sample shows about 800,000 distinct CDR3 sequences, 10% to 15% of them seen only once. The sample was blood, either unsorted or a sorted T cell fraction (not recorded which). All receptors derive from a male donor with ankylosing spondylitis. Each CDR3 is given with its conserved first and last residue. Clone size, where shown, is once, few, many, or a class for clones that have expanded.

v_call	clone_size	j_call	cdr3_aa
TRBV6-1	few	TRBJ1-2	CASRLHSGQGLEGYTF
TRBV20-1	few	TRBJ1-4	CSARERDRGYEKLFF
TRBV6-6	many	TRBJ1-5	CASSYGGQPQHF
TRBV27	-	TRBJ1-4	CASSLRRSPTTNEKLFF
TRBV7-3	-	TRBJ2-1	CASSLLPSGYNEQFF
TRBV7-2	-	TRBJ2-5	CASSPQTGGGETQYF
TRBV4-3	-	TRBJ1-2	CASSQDYQDSDGYTF
TRBV12-3/TRBV12-4	many	TRBJ2-1	CASRRGEYNEQFF
TRBV11-2	few	TRBJ1-2	CASRFGTGVYGYTF
TRBV24-1	-	TRBJ2-3	CATSAQPTDTQYF
TRBV27	-	TRBJ1-6	CASSWGTRGSPLHF
TRBV5-1	many	TRBJ2-1	CASSPGQSYNEQFF
TRBV18	many	TRBJ1-2	CASSPGTTHGYTF
TRBV7-2	many	TRBJ2-1	CASSFGRKNEQFF
TRBV4-2	few	TRBJ1-2	CASSQDLYRDRGGYTF
TRBV5-5	few	TRBJ2-7	CASRRGPGDTYEQYF
TRBV21-1	-	TRBJ2-3	CASSNLGWGGTDTQYF
TRBV6-5	-	TRBJ2-7	CASSYQQVSYEQYF
TRBV7-2	-	TRBJ2-3	CASSLAGKGADTQYF
TRBV5-1	-	TRBJ1-2	CASSLVTGRDDGYTF
TRBV6-5	-	TRBJ2-5	CASSFRGQGGETQYF
TRBV7-2	-	TRBJ1-1	CASSLEGTEYTEAFF
TRBV29-1	few	TRBJ1-4	CSAKDGSNEKLFF
TRBV12-3/TRBV12-4	-	TRBJ2-1	CASSPNVFHEQFF
TRBV20-1	-	TRBJ2-3	CSPREGRVGDTQYF
TRBV5-1	few	TRBJ2-7	CASGLQGASEQYF
TRBV14	-	TRBJ2-5	CASSQGRLGTQYF
TRBV29-1	many	TRBJ2-5	CSVTGTEPTQYF
TRBV5-6	-	TRBJ1-6	CASSLFQALSYNSPLHF
TRBV19	-	TRBJ2-2	CASSEHLGLNTGELFF
TRBV7-2	many	TRBJ2-5	CASSLALARETQYF
TRBV2	-	TRBJ1-3	CASTWGREGVASGNTIYF
TRBV5-1	many	TRBJ2-1	CASGRDSHYNEQFF
TRBV7-8	few	TRBJ2-7	CASSWTGGEYEQYF
TRBV20-1	-	TRBJ2-2	CSAAGGTNTGELFF
TRBV18	-	TRBJ2-7	CASSSNSRGFSYEQYF
TRBV20-1	many	TRBJ2-1	CSAGGGQAYNEQFF
TRBV7-2	-	TRBJ2-5	CASSLGRGYQETQYF
TRBV7-2	-	TRBJ2-7	CASSLNPGSDEQYF
TRBV5-1	many	TRBJ1-4	CASTQGNGEKLFF
TRBV28	many	TRBJ2-3	CASGSGTDTQYF
TRBV20-1	-	TRBJ2-7	CSARDKTGTYEQYF
TRBV5-1	-	TRBJ2-7	CASSFTLDRGSYEQYF
TRBV9	-	TRBJ2-7	CASSVGQGGYYEQYF
TRBV15	few	TRBJ1-1	CATGIDGWNTEAFF
TRBV15	-	TRBJ2-7	CATSGDTSSPYEQYF
TRBV7-9	-	TRBJ1-4	CASRPQGTTNEKLFF
TRBV29-1	many	TRBJ2-7	CSVDSGRGSYEQYF
TRBV20-1	-	TRBJ2-1	CSAQTRRGGNEQFF
TRBV7-8	-	TRBJ1-1	CASSLVFGEIEAFF
TRBV10-3	-	TRBJ2-7	CAISNTGTVLAQYF
TRBV20-1	-	TRBJ1-5	CSARSPGGDQPQHF
TRBV6-1	few	TRBJ2-5	CASTATGSETQYF
TRBV6-2/TRBV6-3	-	TRBJ2-5	CASSWGSRKTQYF
TRBV5-6	-	TRBJ1-2	CASSLVHYYGYTF
TRBV13	few	TRBJ2-7	CASSETGDTSYEQYF
TRBV20-1	-	TRBJ2-7	CSAVSPSFYEQYF
TRBV4-2	few	TRBJ1-4	CASSQDGTGLNEKLFF
TRBV20-1	few	TRBJ2-7	CSAPRSGGDYEQYF
TRBV20-1	few	TRBJ1-5	CSAESGYSNQPQHF